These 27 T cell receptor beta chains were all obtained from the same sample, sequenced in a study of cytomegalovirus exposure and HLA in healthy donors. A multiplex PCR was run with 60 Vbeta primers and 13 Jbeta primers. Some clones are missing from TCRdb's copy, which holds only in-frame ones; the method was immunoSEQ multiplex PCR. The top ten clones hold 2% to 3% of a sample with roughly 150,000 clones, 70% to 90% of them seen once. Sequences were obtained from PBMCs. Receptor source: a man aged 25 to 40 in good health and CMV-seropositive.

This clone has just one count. The CDR3 coding sequence is TGTGCCAGCAGCTTGCACGGGTCTAGCACAGATACGCAGTATTTT. Translation: CASSLHGSSTDTQYF. The chain recombines TRBV5-4 with TRBJ2-3, with D uncertain. The germline CDR1 and CDR2 sequences are SGHNT and YYREEE (reference sequence). V shed 1 base and J shed 0 bases, with 9 bases lying between them. The CDR3 has 15 residues.

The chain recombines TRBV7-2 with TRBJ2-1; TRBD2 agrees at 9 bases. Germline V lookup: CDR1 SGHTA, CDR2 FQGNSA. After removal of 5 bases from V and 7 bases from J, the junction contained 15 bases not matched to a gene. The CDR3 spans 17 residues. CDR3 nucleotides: TGTGCCAGCAGCCAAACGGGGCGGCGAGCGGGAGGTAATGAGCAGTTCTTC. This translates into CASSQTGRRAGGNEQFF.

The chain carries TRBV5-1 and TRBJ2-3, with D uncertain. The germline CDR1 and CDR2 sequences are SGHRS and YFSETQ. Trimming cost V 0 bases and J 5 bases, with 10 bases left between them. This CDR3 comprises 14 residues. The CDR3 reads CASSLGVSGDTQYF. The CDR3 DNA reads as TGCGCCAGCAGCTTGGGCGTGAGTGGAGATACGCAGTATTTT.

The CDR3: CASSQGMGGTGPMNTEAFF. The CDR3 nucleotides are TGCGCCAGCAGCCAAGGAATGGGAGGGACAGGGCCCATGAACACTGAAGCTTTCTTT. The V gene is TRBV4-3, the J gene TRBJ1-1; 9 nucleotides line up with TRBD1. CDR3 size: 19 residues. In germline, CDR1 is LGHNA, CDR2 YSLEER. With 1 base clipped from V and 0 bases from J, the junction kept 12 bases outside the gene matches.

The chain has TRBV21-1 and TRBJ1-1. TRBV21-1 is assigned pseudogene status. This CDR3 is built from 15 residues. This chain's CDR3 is CASSMGAGEDTEAFF. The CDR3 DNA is TGTGCCAGCAGCATGGGGGCGGGGGAGGACACTGAAGCTTTCTTT.

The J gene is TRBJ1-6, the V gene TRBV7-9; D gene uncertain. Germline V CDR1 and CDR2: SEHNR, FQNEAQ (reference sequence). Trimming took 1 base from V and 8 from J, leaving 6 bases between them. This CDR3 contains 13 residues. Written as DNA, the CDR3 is TGTGCCAGCAGCTTAGTCCGGGATTCACCCCTCCACTTT. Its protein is CASSLVRDSPLHF.

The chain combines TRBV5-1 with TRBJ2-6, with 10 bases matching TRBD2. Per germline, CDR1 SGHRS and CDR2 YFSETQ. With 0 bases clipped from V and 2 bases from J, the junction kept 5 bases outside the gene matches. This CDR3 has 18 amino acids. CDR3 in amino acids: CASSLGAGGPTGANVLTF. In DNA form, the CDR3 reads TGCGCCAGCAGCTTGGGAGCGGGAGGGCCAACTGGGGCCAACGTCCTGACTTTC.

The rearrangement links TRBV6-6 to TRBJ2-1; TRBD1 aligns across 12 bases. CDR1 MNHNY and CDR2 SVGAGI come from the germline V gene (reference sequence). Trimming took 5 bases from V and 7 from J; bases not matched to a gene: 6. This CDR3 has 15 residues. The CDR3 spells CASSGGQGAGNEQFF. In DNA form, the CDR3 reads TGTGCCAGCAGTGGGGGACAGGGGGCCGGAAATGAGCAGTTCTTC.

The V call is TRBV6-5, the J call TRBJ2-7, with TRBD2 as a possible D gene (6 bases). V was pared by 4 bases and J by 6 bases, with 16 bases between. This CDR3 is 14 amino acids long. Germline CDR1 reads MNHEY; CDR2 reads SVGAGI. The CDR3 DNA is TGTGCCAGCAGTTCTAGCGACATACACCGCGAGCAGTACTTC. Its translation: CASSSSDIHREQYF.

CDR3 sequence reads: CARRPINRGGLRETQYF. CDR3 nucleotides: TGCGCCAGGAGACCCATAAACAGGGGGGGCCTAAGAGAGACCCAGTACTTC. The chain joins TRBV5-1 to TRBJ2-5, with D possibly matching TRBD1 (8 bases). This CDR3 contains 17 residues. Trimming took off 8 bases at V and 4 bases at J, with 27 bases between the two ends. The germline V gene encodes CDR1 SGHRS and CDR2 YFSETQ.

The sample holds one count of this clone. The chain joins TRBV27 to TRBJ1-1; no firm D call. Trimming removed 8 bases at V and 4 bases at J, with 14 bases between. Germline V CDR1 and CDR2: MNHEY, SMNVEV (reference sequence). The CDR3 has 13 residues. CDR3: CASFLLSGTEAFF. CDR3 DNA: TGTGCCAGCTTCCTGTTGTCGGGCACTGAAGCTTTCTTT.

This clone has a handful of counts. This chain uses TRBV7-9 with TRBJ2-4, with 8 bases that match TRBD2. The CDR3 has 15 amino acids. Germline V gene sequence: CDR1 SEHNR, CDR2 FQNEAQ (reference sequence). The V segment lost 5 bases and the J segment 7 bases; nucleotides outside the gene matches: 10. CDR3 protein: CASSQNSGKRNIQYF. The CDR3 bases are TGTGCCAGCAGCCAGAATAGCGGGAAGCGGAACATTCAGTACTTC.

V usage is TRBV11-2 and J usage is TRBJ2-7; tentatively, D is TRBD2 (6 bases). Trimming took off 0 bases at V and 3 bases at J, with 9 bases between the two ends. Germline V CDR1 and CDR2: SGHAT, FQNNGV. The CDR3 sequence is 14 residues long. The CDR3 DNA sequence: TGTGCCAGCAGCTTAGAATCCGGGGGCTACGAGCAGTACTTC. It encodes CASSLESGGYEQYF.

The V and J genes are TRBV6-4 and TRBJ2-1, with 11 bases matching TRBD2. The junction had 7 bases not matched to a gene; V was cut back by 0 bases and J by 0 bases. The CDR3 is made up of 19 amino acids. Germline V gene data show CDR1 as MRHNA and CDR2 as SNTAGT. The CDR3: CASSDSRTSGWSSYNEQFF. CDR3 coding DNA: TGTGCCAGCAGTGACTCAAGGACTAGCGGGTGGAGCTCCTACAATGAGCAGTTCTTC.

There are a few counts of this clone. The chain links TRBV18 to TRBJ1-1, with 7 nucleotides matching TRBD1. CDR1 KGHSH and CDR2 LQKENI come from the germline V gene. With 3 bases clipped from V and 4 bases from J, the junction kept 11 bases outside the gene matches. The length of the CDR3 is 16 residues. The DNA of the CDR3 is TGTGCCAGCTCACCGAGGGGACAGTCGAGGGGCACTGAAGCTTTCTTT. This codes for CASSPRGQSRGTEAFF.

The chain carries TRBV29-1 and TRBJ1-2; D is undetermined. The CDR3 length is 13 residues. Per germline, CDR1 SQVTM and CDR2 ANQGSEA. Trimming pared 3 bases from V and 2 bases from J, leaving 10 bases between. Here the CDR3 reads CSVDPGVNYGYTF. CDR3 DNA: TGCAGCGTTGATCCGGGAGTCAACTATGGCTACACCTTC.

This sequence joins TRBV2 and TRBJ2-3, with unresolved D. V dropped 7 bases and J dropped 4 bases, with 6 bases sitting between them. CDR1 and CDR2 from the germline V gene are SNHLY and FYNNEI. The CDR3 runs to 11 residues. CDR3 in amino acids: CASNQADTQYF. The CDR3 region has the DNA TGTGCCAGCAACCAGGCAGATACGCAGTATTTT.

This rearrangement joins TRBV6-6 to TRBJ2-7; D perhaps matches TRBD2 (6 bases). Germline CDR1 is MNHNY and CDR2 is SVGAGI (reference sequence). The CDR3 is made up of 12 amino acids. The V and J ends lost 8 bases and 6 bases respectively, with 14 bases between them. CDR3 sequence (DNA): TGTGCCAGCCTTACAAAGGGAGGCGAGCAGTACTTC. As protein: CASLTKGGEQYF.

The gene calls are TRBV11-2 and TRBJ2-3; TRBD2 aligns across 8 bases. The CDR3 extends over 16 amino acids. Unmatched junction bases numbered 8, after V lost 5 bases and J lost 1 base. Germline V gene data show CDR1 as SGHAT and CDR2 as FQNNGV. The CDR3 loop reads CASSLNGGLGTDTQYF. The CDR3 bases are TGTGCCAGCAGCCTAAATGGGGGACTAGGCACAGATACGCAGTATTTT.

CDR3 coding DNA: TGCGCCAGCAGCCAAGAACCAGGGAATAACTATGGCTACACCTTC. Encoded protein: CASSQEPGNNYGYTF. The V gene is TRBV4-1, the J gene TRBJ1-2; possible D gene TRBD1, 5 bases. Germline V CDR1 and CDR2: MGHRA, YSYEKL. The length of the CDR3 is 15 residues. Trimming removed 0 bases at V and 1 base at J, with 9 bases between.

CDR3 DNA sequence: TGTGCCAGTAGTCCACCACAGGTATTCTATGGCTACACCTTC. Translating gives CASSPPQVFYGYTF. The chain carries TRBV19 and TRBJ1-2, with TRBD1 as a possible D gene (5 bases). Trimming removed 5 bases at V and 4 bases at J, with 14 bases between. This CDR3 comprises 14 residues. CDR1 is LNHDA, CDR2 SQIVND, per germline (reference sequence). Full variable domain (outside the CDR3, taken from reference TRBV19 and TRBJ1-2): DGGITQSPKYLFRKEGQNVTLSCEQNLNHDAMYWYRQDPGQGLRLIYYSQIVNDFQKGDIAEGYSVSREKKESFPLTVTSAQKNPTAFYLCASSPPQVFYGYTFGSGTRLTVV.

The DNA of the CDR3 is TGTGCCAGCTCACCTCGGCAGGACAATGAGCAGTTCTTC. Protein product: CASSPRQDNEQFF. V and J are TRBV18 and TRBJ2-1; D remains ambiguous. The V gene lost 3 bases and the J gene lost 5 bases, with 8 bases spanning the gap. This CDR3 is built from 13 residues. Germline CDR1 KGHSH, CDR2 LQKENI.

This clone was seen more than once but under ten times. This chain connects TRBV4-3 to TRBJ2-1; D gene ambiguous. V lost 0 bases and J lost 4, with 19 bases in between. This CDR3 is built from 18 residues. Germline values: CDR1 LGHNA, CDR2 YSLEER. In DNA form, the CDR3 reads TGCGCCAGCAGCCAAGAGTTGCCAAACTACGACTTATACAATGAGCAGTTCTTC. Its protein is CASSQELPNYDLYNEQFF.

The CDR3 DNA sequence: TGTGCCAGCAGCCCCTTACCCGGGACAGGGTCGGCCGAGCAGTACTTC. Amino acids: CASSPLPGTGSAEQYF. The rearrangement uses TRBV6-6 and TRBJ2-7; TRBD1 agrees at 9 bases. The germline gives CDR1 MNHNY, CDR2 SVGAGI (reference sequence). The CDR3 runs 16 residues. Losses at the gene ends were 6 bases for V and 6 bases for J; bases not matched to a gene: 15.

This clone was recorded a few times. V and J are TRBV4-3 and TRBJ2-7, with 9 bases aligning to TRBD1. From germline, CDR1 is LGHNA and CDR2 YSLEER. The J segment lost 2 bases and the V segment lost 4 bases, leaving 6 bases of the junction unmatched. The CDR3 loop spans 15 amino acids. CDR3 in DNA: TGCGCCAGCAGCCCCCGGACAGGGGTCCCCTACGAGCAGTACTTC. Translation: CASSPRTGVPYEQYF.

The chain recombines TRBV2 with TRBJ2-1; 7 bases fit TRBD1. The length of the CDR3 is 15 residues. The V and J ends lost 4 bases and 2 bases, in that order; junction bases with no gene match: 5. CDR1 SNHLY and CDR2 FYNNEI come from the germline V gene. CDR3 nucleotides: TGTGCCAGCAGTGTCAACAGGGGAACCTACAATGAGCAGTTCTTC. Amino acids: CASSVNRGTYNEQFF.

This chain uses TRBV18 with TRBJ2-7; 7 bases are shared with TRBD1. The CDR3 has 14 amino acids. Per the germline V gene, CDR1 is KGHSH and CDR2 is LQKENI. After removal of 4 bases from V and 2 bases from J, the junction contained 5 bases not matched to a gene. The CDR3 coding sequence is TGTGCCAGCTCACTCGGACAGGCCACCTACGAGCAGTACTTC. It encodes CASSLGQATYEQYF.